This TCR beta chain is drawn from a study of T cell responses to AZD1222 COVID-19 vaccine (dated by TCRdb to the early 2020s). The study in broad terms: AZD1222 recipients whose second dose came at about 4 weeks and those whose second dose came at about 12 weeks were combined into one group, since spike-specific TCR depth and breadth did not differ between the two schedules. A total of 240 or so trial participants underwent TCR sequencing, of whom 200 to 220 had received two doses of AZD1222 and around 25 had received two doses of the MenACWY control vaccine. Trial participants were enrolled by age into subgroups of 18-55, 56-69 and 70-plus years, and around 150, 28 and 57 TCR-sequenced participants, respectively, were included in these subgroups. Overall study outcomes, separate from this receptor: Epitopes outside the regions mutated in the B.1.351 and B.1.1.7 variants were reportedly recognized by nearly half of the unique spike-specific TCRs. Conclusions about previously exposed vaccinees were limited because only six or seven AZD1222 recipients were SARS-CoV-2 seropositive at baseline. Most participants were white British and females outnumbered males, and the authors suggested that clonal diversity may have been underestimated. Because no day 14 peak-response samples were available, the repertoires could be characterized only after the peak T cell response. Spike-specific TCR breadth and depth rose significantly after two AZD1222 doses compared with day 0 and with MenACWY recipients. Vaccine-associated CD4 TCRs spanned the whole spike protein, with dominant responses in regions 160-218 and 743-854. In the small 56-69-year group, the increase in depth fell short of significance, most likely because of low power.

The CDR3 regions of human TCRbeta chains were subjected to immunosequencing. The source study handled its data this way. TCRs in the repertoires were compared against a reference library of SARS-CoV-2-specific TCRs that had been generated with the MIRA antigen-specificity platform. Breadth was defined as the fraction of unique TCRs that were SARS-CoV-2-associated, and depth was defined as the fraction of total T cells that were SARS-CoV-2-associated. Using the MIRA data, each spike-specific TCR was assigned both to the spike region to which the TCR was reactive and to a CD4 or CD8 class. Log10-transformed breadth and depth values were compared by one-way ANOVA with Sidak's multiple comparisons tests. TCRdb carries this immuneACCESS record with in-frame sequences only. Its versions omit some clonotypes, under half of them owing to an unresolved V gene in the studies checked, with the rest unexplained. For V, J and clone size, that table is used; D and trimming come from the DNA. The sample table shows roughly 130,000 clones, and roughly 90% are seen once. The top ten clones comprise 5.5% of the sample.

As concerns this clone: This clone's antigen is unknown. The junction departs from the called germline gene at one end, perhaps through a read error.

The germline V gene encodes CDR1 ENHRY and CDR2 SYGVKD. The CDR3 holds 15 amino acids from the cysteine to the phenylalanine. Only the CDR3 region is kept as DNA, spanning 45 bases read in frame from base 1. Explained via the paper, the time point label denotes: baseline before first vaccination. Vaccinee samples were obtained from the UK trials COV001 and COV002, which included a single-blind randomized controlled phase 2/3 trial of AZD1222 (ChAdOx1 nCoV-19) in healthy adults. Trial participant PBMC samples were collected at day 0 and day 28 after the second dose for TCRbeta chain sequencing. This sequence originates from an adult in good health. The chain is made from TRBV10-3 and TRBJ1-6; TRBD1 matches 7 bases in the middle. Specimen: peripheral blood, collected on day 0 of AZD1222 vaccination. CDR3 protein: CAVRGGDSYNSPLHF. The DNA is as follows: TGTGCCGTCAGAGGGGGCGACTCCTATAATTCACCCCTCCACTTT.